What follows are 9 T cell receptor beta chains derived from one specimen sequenced in a study of blood T cell repertoires in COVID-19. TCRdb keeps only in-frame clones here, not all; method: immunoSEQ multiplex PCR. The sample lists around 380,000 clones, about 90% occurring once. The sequenced sample was PBMCs or T cells enriched from blood (not recorded which). Source of these receptors: a man aged 25 to 40 who had recovered from COVID-19.

The chain is built from TRBV5-1 and TRBJ2-2; 7 nucleotides line up with TRBD2. Germline trimming cut 3 bases from V and 2 bases from J; bases unmatched to any gene: 4. The CDR3 has 15 amino acids. Germline CDR1 is SGHRS and CDR2 is YFSETQ. The DNA for the CDR3 is TGCGCCAGCAGCTCTGGGGGGGTCAACACCGGGGAGCTGTTTTTT. It yields the protein CASSSGGVNTGELFF.

The chain is built from TRBV7-7 and TRBJ2-2; 10 bases agree with TRBD1. Germline V gene lookup returns CDR1 SSHAT and CDR2 FNYEAQ (reference sequence). Trimming took 5 bases from V and 8 from J; bases not matched to a gene: 8. This CDR3 contains 15 residues. In DNA form, the CDR3 reads TGTGCCAGCAGCGCCAGACAGGGGGCTTATGGGGAGCTGTTTTTT. Translation gives CASSARQGAYGELFF. The full variable domain, its missing parts supplied by reference TRBV7-7 and TRBJ2-2, is GAGVSQSPRYKVTKRGQDVTLRCDPISSHATLYWYQQALGQGPEFLTYFNYEAQPDKSGLPSDRFSAERPEGSISTLTIQRTEQRDSAMYRCASSARQGAYGELFFGEGSRLTVL.

The CDR3 DNA sequence: TGTGCCAGTTCTCAGGGGACAGCAAACAATCAGCCCCAGCATTTT. The encoded protein is CASSQGTANNQPQHF. The rearrangement uses TRBV19 and TRBJ1-5; 7 positions match TRBD1. Germline V gene lookup returns CDR1 LNHDA and CDR2 SQIVND (reference sequence). With 8 bases clipped from V and 3 bases from J, the junction kept 10 bases outside the gene matches. The CDR3 has 15 residues.

The gene calls are TRBV10-2 and TRBJ1-2, with D unresolved. The V and J ends lost 0 bases and 2 bases respectively, with 10 bases between them. The germline gives CDR1 WSHSY, CDR2 SAAADI. The CDR3 sequence is 15 residues long. CDR3 in DNA: TGCGCCAGCAGTGAGTCCCCCTCACAGAACTATGGCTACACCTTC. Amino acids: CASSESPSQNYGYTF.

The chain uses TRBV7-2 and TRBJ2-7; 7 nucleotides line up with TRBD1. V lost 1 base to trimming and J lost 3 bases; unmatched junction nucleotides: 6. The CDR3 is 15 amino acids. Germline values: CDR1 SGHTA, CDR2 FQGNSA. The CDR3 loop is CASSLGGQVGYEQYF. The CDR3 bases are TGTGCCAGCAGCTTAGGAGGACAGGTCGGCTACGAGCAGTACTTC.

This clone came up a few times. The chain uses TRBV2 and TRBJ1-6; D might be TRBD1 (5 bases). V lost 4 bases, J lost 7 bases, and 23 bases lay in between. Germline V gene lookup returns CDR1 SNHLY and CDR2 FYNNEI. The CDR3 is made up of 18 amino acids. CDR3 in amino acids: CASSAGGNWGSSNSPLHF. CDR3 nucleotides: TGTGCCAGCAGTGCGGGGGGAAATTGGGGGTCCTCCAATTCACCCCTCCACTTT.

The chain combines TRBV11-2 with TRBJ2-1, with D unresolved. This CDR3 spans 12 amino acids. Germline V CDR1 and CDR2: SGHAT, FQNNGV. V was pared by 5 bases and J by 8 bases, with 10 bases between. The CDR3 region is CASSLGLDEQFF. CDR3 coding DNA: TGTGCCAGCAGCCTTGGGCTGGATGAGCAGTTCTTC.

Notes on this clone: A read error may account for a junction end that differs from germline. V and J are TRBV7-8 and TRBJ1-5; D gene uncertain. Germline V gene lookup returns CDR1 SGHVS and CDR2 FQNEAQ. This CDR3 spans 14 amino acids. CDR3 protein: CASSYVEDSQAQHF. The CDR3 bases are TGTGCCAGCAGCTACGTCGAAGATTCTCAGGCCCAGCATTTT.

This CDR3 reads CASLGTGQEKLFF. The CDR3 nucleotides are TGTGCCTCCCTTGGGACAGGGCAGGAAAAACTGTTTTTT. V gene TRBV6-5 combines with J gene TRBJ1-4, with 9 bases matching TRBD1. Germline lookup yields CDR1 MNHEY and CDR2 SVGAGI. Trimming took 11 bases from V and 8 from J; bases not matched to a gene: 9. This CDR3 has 13 amino acids.